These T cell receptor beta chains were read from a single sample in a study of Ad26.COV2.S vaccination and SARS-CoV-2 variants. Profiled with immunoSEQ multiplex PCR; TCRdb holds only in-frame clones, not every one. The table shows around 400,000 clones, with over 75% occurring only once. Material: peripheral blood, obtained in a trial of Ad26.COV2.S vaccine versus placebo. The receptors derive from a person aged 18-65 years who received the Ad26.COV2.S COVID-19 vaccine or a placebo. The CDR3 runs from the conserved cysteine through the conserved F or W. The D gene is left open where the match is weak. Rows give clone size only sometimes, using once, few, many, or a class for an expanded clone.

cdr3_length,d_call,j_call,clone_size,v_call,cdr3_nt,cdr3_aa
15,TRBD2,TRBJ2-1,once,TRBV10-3,TGTGCCATCAGTGTGCTAGCGGGCGGCTACAATGAGCAGTTCTTC,CAISVLAGGYNEQFF
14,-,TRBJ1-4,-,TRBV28,TGTGCCAGCAACCCCGGCCTAGGGTACGAAAAACTGTTTTTT,CASNPGLGYEKLFF
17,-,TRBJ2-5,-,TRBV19,TGTGCCAGTAGTATAGAGCCCAGCAGTTGGTACCAAGAGACCCAGTACTTC,CASSIEPSSWYQETQYF
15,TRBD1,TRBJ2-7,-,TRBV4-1,TGCGCCAGCAGCCAATGGACAGGGGTAAGCTACGAGCAGTACTTC,CASSQWTGVSYEQYF
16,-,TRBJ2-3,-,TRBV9,TGTGCCAGCAGCGCTAAAGCTCAAGGTAGCACAGATACGCAGTATTTT,CASSAKAQGSTDTQYF
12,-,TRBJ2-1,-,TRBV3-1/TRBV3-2,TGTGCCAGCAGCCAAGCCTACAATGAGCAGTTCTTC,CASSQAYNEQFF
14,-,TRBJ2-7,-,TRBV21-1,TGTGCCAGCAGTGGACGGGGACAGTCCTACGAGCAGTACTTC,CASSGRGQSYEQYF
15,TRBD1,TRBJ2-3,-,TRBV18,TGTGCCAGCTCACCTACCGGGACAGGTGCAGATACGCAGTATTTT,CASSPTGTGADTQYF
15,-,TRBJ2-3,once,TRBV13,TGTGCCAGCAGCTTAGATGGGGGGCGCACAGATACGCAGTATTTT,CASSLDGGRTDTQYF
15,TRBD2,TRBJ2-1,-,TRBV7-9,TGTGCCAGCAGCTATAGCGGGAGGCGCGACAATGAGCAGTTCTTC,CASSYSGRRDNEQFF
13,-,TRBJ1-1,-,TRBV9,TGTGCCAGCGGAGAGGGGGTAGGCACTGAAGCTTTCTTT,CASGEGVGTEAFF
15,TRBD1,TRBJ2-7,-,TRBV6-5,TGTGCCAGCAGCTCCGGGACAGGGATCCCCTCCGAGCAGTACTTC,CASSSGTGIPSEQYF
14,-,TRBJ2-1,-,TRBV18,TGTGCCAGCTCACTCACCACACTAGCTGGTGAGCAGTTCTTC,CASSLTTLAGEQFF
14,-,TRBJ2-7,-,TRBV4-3,TGCGCCAGCAGCCAAGATGGACAAGACTACGAGCAGTACTTC,CASSQDGQDYEQYF
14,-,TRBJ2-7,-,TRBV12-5,TGTGCTAGTGGTTCGACAGTAGGGGATACCGAGCAGTACTTC,CASGSTVGDTEQYF
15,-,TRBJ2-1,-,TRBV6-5,TGTGCCAGCAGTTACTTCCCTCCCAGCTACAATGAGCAGTTCTTC,CASSYFPPSYNEQFF
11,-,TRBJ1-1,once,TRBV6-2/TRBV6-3,TGTGCCAGCAGTCGCGAGGATAGAGCTTTCTTT,CASSREDRAFF
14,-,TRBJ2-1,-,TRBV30,TGTGCCTGGAGTTCGGGACATGGAATCCATGAGCAGTTCTTC,CAWSSGHGIHEQFF
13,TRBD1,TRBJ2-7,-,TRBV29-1,TGCAGCGTTGAAGGAGGGACAGGAATCGAGCAGTACTTC,CSVEGGTGIEQYF
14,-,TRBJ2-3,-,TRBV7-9,TGTGCCAGCAGCTTAAACGAGAGCCCAGATACGCAGTATTTT,CASSLNESPDTQYF
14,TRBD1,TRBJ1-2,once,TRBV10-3,TGTGCCATCAATAGGGACAGGGAGGGCTATGGCTACACCTTC,CAINRDREGYGYTF
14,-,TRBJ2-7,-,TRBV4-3,TGCGCCAGCAGCCAAGATGGTGGTAGCTACGAGCAGTACTTC,CASSQDGGSYEQYF
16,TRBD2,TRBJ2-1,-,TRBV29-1,TGCAGCGTTGGGGGGGGTAGGCTAGATGTATACAATGAGCAGTTCTTC,CSVGGGRLDVYNEQFF
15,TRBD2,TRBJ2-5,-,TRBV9,TGTGCCAGCAGCCCTGGGACTAGCGGGATAGAGACCCAGTACTTC,CASSPGTSGIETQYF
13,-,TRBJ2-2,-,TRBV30,TGTGCCTGGAGTGTCGCGGCGGCCGGGGAGCTGTTTTTT,CAWSVAAAGELFF
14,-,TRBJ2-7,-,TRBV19,TGTGCCAGTAGGCCCGGGGGCGGGCCCTACGAGCAGTACTTC,CASRPGGGPYEQYF
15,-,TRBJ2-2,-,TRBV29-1,TGCAGCGTTGTAGGGGGGAGCGCGAACACCGGGGAGCTGTTTTTT,CSVVGGSANTGELFF
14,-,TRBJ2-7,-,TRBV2,TGTGCCAGCAGTTCCGGGGCCCGAGGTGGCGAGCAGTACTTC,CASSSGARGGEQYF
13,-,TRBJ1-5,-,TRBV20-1,TGCAGTGCTAGTTCTGGTATTGGGCAGCCCCAGCATTTT,CSASSGIGQPQHF